This T cell receptor beta chain originates from a study of blood T cells in healthy people across ages. This CDR3 region has 15 residues. Germline CDR1 is SGHRS and CDR2 is YFSETQ. The ends lost 4 bases at V and 6 bases at J; junction bases unmatched: 7. Findings and limits, study-wide: More naive CD4+ cells and higher diversity marked long-lived donors relative to aged donors. Donor CMV status, an unknown factor, possibly confounded changes in expanded clonotypes.

Samples each had at least 5 micrograms of total RNA extracted. This clonotype was detected only a few times. Its antigen remains unknown. It was with a sample-barcoded 5' primer and a J-beta primer mix that a second PCR of roughly 7 to 12 cycles was run. MiXCR, run by TCRdb on the 5' RACE reads, gives a single entry per CDR3 protein. The sample lists around 1.1 million distinct CDR3 sequences, around two fifths occurring once. Sequencing used blood. This receptor was taken from a man between 18 and 35 years old in good health. The gene calls are TRBV5-1 and TRBJ1-6; TRBD1 aligns across 7 bases. CDR3 bases: TGCGCCAGCAGCCTGACAGGGACCCTTAATTCACCCCTCCACTTT. It specifies CASSLTGTLNSPLHF.